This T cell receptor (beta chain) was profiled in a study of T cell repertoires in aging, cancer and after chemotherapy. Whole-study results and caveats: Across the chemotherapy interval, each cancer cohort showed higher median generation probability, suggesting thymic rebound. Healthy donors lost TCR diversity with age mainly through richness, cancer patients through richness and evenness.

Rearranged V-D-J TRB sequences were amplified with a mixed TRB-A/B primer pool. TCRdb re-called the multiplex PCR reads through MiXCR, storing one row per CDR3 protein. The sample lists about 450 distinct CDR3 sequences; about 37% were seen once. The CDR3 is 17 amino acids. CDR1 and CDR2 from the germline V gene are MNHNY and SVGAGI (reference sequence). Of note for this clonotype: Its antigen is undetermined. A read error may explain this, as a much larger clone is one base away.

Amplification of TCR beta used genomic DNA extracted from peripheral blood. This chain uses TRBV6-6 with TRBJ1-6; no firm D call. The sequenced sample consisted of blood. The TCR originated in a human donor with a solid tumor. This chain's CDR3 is CAGSYSLGSSYNSPLHF. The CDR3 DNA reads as TGTGCCGGCAGTTACTCTTTGGGGAGCTCCTATAATTCACCCCTCCACTTT.